The 25 T cell receptor beta chains below were found in one sample sequenced in a study of spatial heterogeneity in lung cancer. Study-level findings and limits: It was found that expanded intratumoral alpha and beta TCR counts tracked tumor mutation counts.

Antigen specificity for these receptors is unknown. TCRdb analysed the 5' RACE reads with MiXCR anew, one entry per CDR3 protein. This table has about 1,500 distinct CDR3 sequences, approximately 6.3% appearing once. The time point here: sample taken at primary tumor resection. This sample comprised lung tumor tissue, obtained at surgery. These receptors came from a female donor with early-stage non-small cell lung cancer.

Sample share makes this clonotype medium-sized. This chain links TRBV12-3 or TRBV12-4 with TRBJ2-3; D is uncertain. This CDR3 has 12 residues. Trimming removed 5 bases at V and 6 bases at J, with 9 bases between. The CDR3: CASSLTQDTQYF. In DNA, the CDR3 is TGTGCCAGCAGTCTAACTCAGGATACGCAGTATTTT.

The chain is built from TRBV15 and TRBJ2-1; TRBD1 matches at 10 bases. Germline CDR1 LNHNV, CDR2 YYDKDF (reference sequence). V dropped 1 base and J dropped 4; count of bases not matched to a gene: 4. CDR3 length: 16 amino acids. CDR3 protein: CATSRGDRGLYNEQFF. Written as DNA, the CDR3 is TGTGCCACCAGCAGAGGGGACAGGGGTTTGTACAATGAGCAGTTCTTC.

This clonotype appeared many times. This chain connects TRBV20-1 to TRBJ1-6, with D perhaps matching TRBD1 (6 bases). Per the germline V gene, CDR1 is DFQATT and CDR2 is SNEGSKA (reference sequence). This CDR3 spans 16 amino acids. The V and J ends lost 0 bases and 4 bases respectively, with 13 bases between them. CDR3 residues: CSARDLQGTYNSPLHF. DNA of the CDR3: TGCAGTGCTAGAGATCTTCAGGGGACTTATAATTCACCCCTCCACTTT.

In this sample, this clonotype is medium-sized. The CDR3: CASSSGTLAFF. The DNA for the CDR3 is TGTGCCAGCAGCTCCGGGACCCTAGCTTTCTTT. This chain connects TRBV12-3 or TRBV12-4 to TRBJ1-1; a possible D gene is TRBD1 (5 bases). This CDR3 is 11 amino acids long. The V and J ends lost 6 bases and 10 bases respectively, with 12 bases between them.

By frequency in the sample, this clonotype is medium-sized (0.01 to 0.1%). The chain recombines TRBV7-3 with TRBJ1-2; tentative D call: TRBD1 (5 bases). This CDR3 has 15 amino acids. Germline V gene sequence: CDR1 SGHTA, CDR2 FQGTGA. V was trimmed by 4 bases and J by 7 bases, leaving 19 bases between them. The CDR3 here is CASSSLGVAGTGYTF. Here the CDR3 DNA reads TGTGCCAGCAGCTCGCTGGGGGTGGCAGGGACTGGCTACACCTTC. Together with reference TRBV7-3 and TRBJ1-2, the CDR3 gives the full variable domain: GAGVSQTPSNKVTEKGKYVELRCDPISGHTALYWYRQSLGQGPEFLIYFQGTGAADDSGLPNDRFFAVRPEGSVSTLKIQRTERGDSAVYLCASSSLGVAGTGYTFGSGTRLTVV.

This clonotype is medium-sized in the sample. This chain joins TRBV7-6 and TRBJ1-3; 8 bases line up with TRBD1. CDR3 size: 14 residues. Trimming took 5 bases from V and 5 from J; bases not matched to a gene: 5. Per germline, CDR1 SGHVS and CDR2 FNYEAQ. CDR3 sequence: CASSLDRVRNTIYF. CDR3 DNA: TGTGCCAGCAGCCTGGACAGGGTGCGAAACACCATATATTTT.

This clonotype is labeled as medium-sized. This chain uses TRBV11-2 with TRBJ1-6; 7 nucleotides agree with TRBD1. This CDR3 spans 19 amino acids. Germline CDR1 and CDR2: SGHAT and FQNNGV. The V gene end was trimmed by 5 bases and the J gene end by 0 bases; junction bases not matched to a gene: 13. The chain's CDR3 is CASSLTQGQSSSYNSPLHF. DNA for the CDR3: TGTGCCAGCAGCCTCACCCAGGGACAGTCGAGCTCCTATAATTCACCCCTCCACTTT. Using reference TRBV11-2 and TRBJ1-6 for the parts outside the CDR3, the full variable domain is EAGVAQSPRYKIIEKRQSVAFWCNPISGHATLYWYQQILGQGPKLLIQFQNNGVVDDSQLPKDRFSAERLKGVDSTLKIQPAKLEDSAVYLCASSLTQGQSSSYNSPLHFGNGTRLTVT.

This clonotype ranks as medium-sized. The chain couples TRBV28 to TRBJ2-2, with D possibly TRBD2 on 5 matching bases. This CDR3 spans 12 amino acids. Germline V lookup: CDR1 MDHEN, CDR2 SYDVKM. V lost 5 bases and J lost 14, with 15 bases in between. The DNA of the CDR3 is TGTGCCAGCAGTCCTGGACTGCCCCGTCTGTTTTTT. This encodes CASSPGLPRLFF.

By share, this clonotype ranks as medium-sized (0.01 to 0.1%). The chain recombines TRBV2 with TRBJ2-7; D gene uncertain. The V end lost 6 bases, the J end lost 3 bases, and 9 bases lay between the germline ends. This CDR3 has 12 amino acids. CDR1 is SNHLY, CDR2 FYNNEI, per germline. The CDR3 protein is CASRSTVYEQYF. The CDR3 bases are TGTGCCAGCAGATCAACGGTCTACGAGCAGTACTTC.

Relative to its sample, this clonotype is medium-sized. The chain couples TRBV7-3 to TRBJ2-1; TRBD1 is a possible D gene (6 bases). This CDR3 has 15 residues. CDR1 and CDR2 from the germline V gene are SGHTA and FQGTGA. Between the trimmed V and J ends, which lost 1 base and 5 bases, there was a span of 12 bases. The CDR3 DNA follows: TGTGCCAGCAGCTTAATTGGTACAGGGAACAATGAGCAGTTCTTC. Translated: CASSLIGTGNNEQFF. The variable domain in full, completed from reference TRBV7-3 and TRBJ2-1, reads GAGVSQTPSNKVTEKGKYVELRCDPISGHTALYWYRQSLGQGPEFLIYFQGTGAADDSGLPNDRFFAVRPEGSVSTLKIQRTERGDSAVYLCASSLIGTGNNEQFFGPGTRLTVL.

This clonotype is medium-sized. The chain uses TRBV5-1 and TRBJ2-2; no definite D call. CDR3 length: 15 amino acids. CDR1 SGHRS and CDR2 YFSETQ come from the germline V gene. V gave up 0 bases and J gave up 8 bases, with 14 bases separating them. CDR3 residues: CASSLDGTLEGELFF. CDR3 nucleotide sequence: TGCGCCAGCAGCTTGGATGGTACACTCGAGGGGGAGCTGTTTTTT.

This clonotype is categorized as medium-sized. J is TRBJ2-7 and V is TRBV6-5, with 9 bases matching TRBD2. The CDR3 totals 14 residues. In germline, CDR1 is MNHEY, CDR2 SVGAGI. The trim removed 7 bases at V and 7 bases at J, leaving 11 bases unmatched. CDR3 nucleotides: TGTGCCAGCACTGGGGTAGCGGGAGAACGTGAGCAGTACTTC. This sequence encodes CASTGVAGEREQYF.

This clonotype is labeled medium-sized (0.01 to 0.1%). The V and J genes are TRBV7-3 and TRBJ2-5, with 7 bases matching TRBD2. The V and J ends lost 0 bases and 5 bases, in that order; junction bases with no gene match: 0. The CDR3 loop spans 13 amino acids. Germline V gene sequence: CDR1 SGHTA, CDR2 FQGTGA. The CDR3 spells CASSLTRGETQYF. Here the CDR3 DNA reads TGTGCCAGCAGCTTAACGCGGGGGGAGACCCAGTACTTC.

By its share, this clonotype is medium-sized. The chain recombines TRBV19 with TRBJ2-3; TRBD2 matches 11 bases. There are 13 residues in the CDR3. CDR1 is LNHDA, CDR2 SQIVND, per germline (reference sequence). After removal of 10 bases from V and 5 bases from J, the junction contained 5 bases not matched to a gene. The CDR3 loop reads CATDGLAGDTQYF. CDR3 coding DNA: TGTGCCACTGATGGACTAGCGGGAGATACGCAGTATTTT.

This clonotype qualifies as medium-sized. V and J are TRBV10-2 and TRBJ1-5; TRBD1 matches 9 bases. The CDR3 has 14 amino acids. CDR1 and CDR2 (germline): WSHSY, SAAADI. The trim removed 5 bases at V and 6 bases at J, leaving 5 bases unmatched. CDR3 in amino acids: CASSLQGAGQPQHF. Written as DNA, the CDR3 is TGCGCCAGCAGTCTACAGGGGGCAGGTCAGCCCCAGCATTTT.

By sample share, this clonotype is medium-sized. The chain links TRBV29-1 to TRBJ1-1; D is possibly TRBD1 (5 bases). V shed 7 bases and J shed 1 base, with 10 bases lying between them. CDR3 size: 12 residues. CDR1 is SQVTM and CDR2 is ANQGSEA in the germline V gene. The DNA for the CDR3 is TGCAGCGACGGGACGGGGAACACTGAAGCTTTCTTT. The encoded protein is CSDGTGNTEAFF.

By share, this clonotype ranks as medium-sized. Relative to the germline gene, one junction end is altered; a read error may explain this. This chain joins TRBV6-5 and TRBJ2-7; 8 bases are shared with TRBD1. The CDR3 spans 14 residues. CDR1 is MNHEY and CDR2 is SVGAGI in the germline V gene. CDR3: CASSPGTGSDEQYF. The CDR3 DNA reads as TGTGCCAGCAGTCCCGGGACAGGCTCCGACGAGCAGTACTTC.

This clonotype is categorized as medium-sized (0.01 to 0.1%). The chain carries TRBV5-6 and TRBJ1-2; D is ambiguous. This CDR3 region has 11 residues. CDR1 is SGHDT and CDR2 is YYEEEE in the germline V gene. Trimming removed 2 bases from V and 4 bases from J, with 3 bases in between. Written as DNA, the CDR3 is TGTGCCAGCAGCTTCAGCTATGGCTACACCTTC. It translates to CASSFSYGYTF.

This clonotype was seen at least ten times. The chain has TRBV5-1 and TRBJ2-6; D remains ambiguous. The CDR3 covers 15 residues. Per germline, CDR1 SGHRS and CDR2 YFSETQ. V lost 4 bases and J 0 bases, leaving 8 bases between the germline ends. The CDR3 DNA is TGCGCCAGCAGCCTGGCGAACTCTGGGGCCAACGTCCTGACTTTC. Translating it yields CASSLANSGANVLTF.

This clonotype is categorized as medium-sized. The V call is TRBV4-1, the J call TRBJ2-5; the match to TRBD2 covers 10 bases. This CDR3 spans 18 amino acids. V lost 0 bases and J lost 3; bases outside the gene matches: 10. Germline lookup yields CDR1 MGHRA and CDR2 YSYEKL. The CDR3 nucleotides read TGCGCCAGCAGCCAAGAACCCCCCCGGACTAGCGGAAAAGAGACCCAGTACTTC. It codes for CASSQEPPRTSGKETQYF.

This clonotype was recorded at least ten times. V and J are TRBV10-3 and TRBJ2-6, with a weak D call TRBD2 (7 bases). V lost 11 bases and J 0 bases, leaving 17 bases between the germline ends. This CDR3 has 16 amino acids. Germline CDR1 is ENHRY and CDR2 is SYGVKD. CDR3 sequence: CAAWGGRGSGANVLTF. The CDR3 DNA follows: TGTGCCGCGTGGGGGGGGCGCGGCTCTGGGGCCAACGTCCTGACTTTC.

This clonotype is deemed medium-sized. The genes are TRBV27 and TRBJ2-2; 9 nucleotides agree with TRBD2. Germline V lookup: CDR1 MNHEY, CDR2 SMNVEV (reference sequence). V shed 5 bases and J 4 bases; nucleotides not matched to a gene: 5. This CDR3 has 15 residues. Here the CDR3 DNA reads TGTGCCAGCAGTCTCAGTAGCGGGAGCACCGGGGAGCTGTTTTTT. Its translation is CASSLSSGSTGELFF.

This clonotype is medium-sized (0.01 to 0.1%) in the sample. The chain links TRBV28 to TRBJ2-4; D gene uncertain. The CDR3 consists of 14 residues. Germline V gives CDR1 MDHEN, CDR2 SYDVKM. Trimming removed 6 bases from V and 10 bases from J, with 19 bases in between. The CDR3 region is CASSAPRPKEIQYF. The CDR3 DNA reads TGTGCCAGCAGCGCGCCCAGACCAAAAGAGATTCAGTACTTC.

The V call is TRBV12-5, the J call TRBJ1-1; possibly TRBD1 for D (6 bases). CDR3 length equals 15 residues. Deletions cut 0 bases from V and 3 bases from J, with 11 bases between. Germline CDR1 and CDR2: LGHNT and FRNRAP. CDR3 sequence: CASGLVQSGDTEAFF. CDR3 bases: TGTGCTAGTGGTTTGGTACAGTCAGGGGACACTGAAGCTTTCTTT. Variable domain in full (rest from reference TRBV12-5 and TRBJ1-1): DARVTQTPRHKVTEMGQEVTMRCQPILGHNTVFWYRQTMMQGLELLAYFRNRAPLDDSGMPKDRFSAEMPDATLATLKIQPSEPRDSAVYFCASGLVQSGDTEAFFGQGTRLTVV.

This clonotype counts as medium-sized. An end of the junction does not agree with germline; a read error may underlie this. The chain employs TRBV11-2 and TRBJ2-4; no clear D gene. The germline CDR1 and CDR2 sequences are SGHAT and FQNNGV. The CDR3 is 16 residues long. CDR3 in DNA: TGTGCCAGCTGCTTCGGCCGCCGGCCGGCGGAAAACATTCAGTACTTC. Translating it yields CASCFGRRPAENIQYF.